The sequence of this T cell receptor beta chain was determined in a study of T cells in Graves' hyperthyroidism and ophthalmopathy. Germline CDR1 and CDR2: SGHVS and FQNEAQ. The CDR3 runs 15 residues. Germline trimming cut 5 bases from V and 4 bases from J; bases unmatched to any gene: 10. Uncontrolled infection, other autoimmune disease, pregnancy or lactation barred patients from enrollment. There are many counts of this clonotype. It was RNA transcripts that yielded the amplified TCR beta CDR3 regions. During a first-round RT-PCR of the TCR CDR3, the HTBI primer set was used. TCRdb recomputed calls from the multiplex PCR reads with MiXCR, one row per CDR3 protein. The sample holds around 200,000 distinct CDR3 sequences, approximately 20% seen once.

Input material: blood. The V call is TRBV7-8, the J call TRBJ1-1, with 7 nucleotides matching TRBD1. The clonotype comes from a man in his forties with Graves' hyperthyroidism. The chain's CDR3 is CASSRSGQALTEAFF. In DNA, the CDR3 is TGTGCCAGCAGCAGATCTGGACAGGCGCTCACTGAAGCTTTCTTT.